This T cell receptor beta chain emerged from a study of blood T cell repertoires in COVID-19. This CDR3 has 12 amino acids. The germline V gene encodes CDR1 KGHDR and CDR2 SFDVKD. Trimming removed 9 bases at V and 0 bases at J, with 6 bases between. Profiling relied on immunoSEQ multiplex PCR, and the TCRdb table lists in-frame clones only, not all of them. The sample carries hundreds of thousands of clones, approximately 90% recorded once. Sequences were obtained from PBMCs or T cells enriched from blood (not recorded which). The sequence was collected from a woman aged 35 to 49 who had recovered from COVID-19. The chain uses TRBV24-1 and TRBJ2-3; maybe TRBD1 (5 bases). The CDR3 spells CATQGSTDTQYF. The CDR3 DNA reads TGTGCCACCCAGGGAAGCACAGATACGCAGTATTTT.